This TCR beta chain was profiled in a study of CD8 T cells in ankylosing spondylitis. Study findings and constraints: In synovial fluid and blood from reactive arthritis, some motif variants were previously reported. A CD8+ phenotype characterized the disease-linked clones, which were relatively rare in peripheral blood. Matched ankylosing spondylitis synovial fluid reportedly contained a significantly enriched population of disease-linked clones. Blood of patients with ankylosing spondylitis appeared to be characterized by a TCR beta motif of eight highly homologous variants.

This clonotype has just a few counts. The target antigen is unknown. TCRdb recomputed calls from the 5' RACE reads with MiXCR, one row per CDR3 protein. The table lists almost 400,000 distinct CDR3 sequences, around 22% of them singletons, with 16% in the top ten. The CDR3 sequence is 17 residues long. The V end was cut by 3 bases, the J end by 3 bases, with 20 bases between. The germline gives CDR1 ENHRY, CDR2 SYGVKD. V is TRBV10-3 and J is TRBJ2-5; D may be TRBD1 (5 bases). The material sequenced was blood, either unsorted or a sorted T cell fraction (not recorded which). This receptor was identified in a male donor with ankylosing spondylitis. This CDR3 is CAISDAPDLSREETQYF. The CDR3 DNA is TGTGCCATCAGTGATGCCCCGGACCTCTCCAGGGAAGAGACCCAGTACTTC.